The present TCR beta chain was sequenced within a study of blood T cell repertoires in COVID-19. As for the study in general: The origin of the acute and convalescent COVID-19 samples was the United States, Italy and Spain. Sources were T cells, B-cell-depleted T cells, or PBMCs; the material itself was cDNA or gDNA.

As handled by the study authors: Researchers report that nucleated cell counts were estimated from reference gene primer amplification. TCRdb keeps only in-frame clones here, not all; method: immunoSEQ multiplex PCR. The DNA gave D and trimming, while V, J and clone size come from that table. Of about 230,000 clones listed, roughly 85% are singletons. Trimming removed 5 bases from V and 2 bases from J, with 13 bases in between. Germline CDR1 and CDR2: SGHAT and FQNNGV. This CDR3 has 14 residues. The chain carries TRBV11-2 and TRBJ2-7, with TRBD2 as a possible D gene (7 bases). The receptor was derived from a woman in her 70s with active or convalescent COVID-19. Sequences were obtained from peripheral blood. In DNA form, the CDR3 reads TGTGCCAGCAGCCTTGCGGGGGCTCCCTACGAGCAGTACTTC. Translation gives CASSLAGAPYEQYF.